These T cell receptor beta chains were read from a single sample in a study of OX40 agonist ivuxolimab in advanced cancers. Using immunoSEQ multiplex PCR, the repertoire was profiled, and TCRdb retains in-frame clones only, with some absent. The data hold roughly 100,000 clones, with nearly 90% observed a single time. Here the sequenced sample was CD4+ or CD8+ T cells sorted from blood, taken in a trial of the OX40 agonist ivuxolimab. These TCRs come from an adult with an advanced solid tumor such as melanoma, head and neck, liver or kidney cancer. Each CDR3 is given with its conserved first and last residue. A D gene is named only where the DNA matches it firmly. The size entry is marked missing in some rows and otherwise reads once, few, many or a size class.

NA	NA	TRBV2	TRBJ2-1	TGTGCCAGCAGTGAAGCGCTTCGTATCGAGCAGTTCTTC	CASSEALRIEQFF
TRBD1	NA	TRBV5-1	TRBJ2-1	TGCGCCATAAGGACAGGGGTCAATGAGCAGTTCTTC	CAIRTGVNEQFF
NA	NA	TRBV5-1	TRBJ2-7	TGCGCCAGCAGCTCGGCGGGTATCAACGAGCAGTACTTC	CASSSAGINEQYF
NA	NA	TRBV7-9	TRBJ1-4	TGTGCCAGCAGCCACGAAATGGGGGAAAAACTGTTTTTT	CASSHEMGEKLFF
NA	NA	TRBV5-1	TRBJ1-4	TGCGCCAGCAGCTCAACAGGTCCTAATGAAAAACTGTTTTTT	CASSSTGPNEKLFF
NA	few	TRBV11-2	TRBJ2-7	TGTGCCAGCAGGACTATTAAGTCAACCTACGAGCAGTACTTC	CASRTIKSTYEQYF
NA	NA	TRBV4-2	TRBJ1-1	TGTGCCAGCAGCCCATATGCAGAGCCTGAAGCTTTCTTT	CASSPYAEPEAFF
NA	NA	TRBV4-1	TRBJ1-5	TGCGCCAGCAGCCAAGGGTCCCAGGTCAATCAGCCCCAGCATTTT	CASSQGSQVNQPQHF
TRBD1	NA	TRBV5-8	TRBJ1-3	TGTGCCAGCAGCTTGCTGCCGGGACAGGGAAACACCATATATTTT	CASSLLPGQGNTIYF
TRBD1	NA	TRBV29-1	TRBJ1-2	TGCAGCGTTGAAGAACGGGACAGGGCACCCCGCCACTATGGCTACACCTTC	CSVEERDRAPRHYGYTF
NA	NA	TRBV7-3	TRBJ2-7	TGTGCCAGCAGCTTAGGGGTGGGATACGAGCAGTACTTC	CASSLGVGYEQYF
TRBD1	NA	TRBV10-2	TRBJ1-1	TGCGCCAGCAGTGAGACAGGGGGCATCACTGAAGCTTTCTTT	CASSETGGITEAFF
NA	NA	TRBV30	TRBJ2-2	TGTGCCTGGAACTCCGGGGAGCTGTTTTTT	CAWNSGELFF
NA	NA	TRBV30	TRBJ2-5	TGTGCCTGGAGCTACCCCGGGCCTAGCGTAGAGACCCAGTACTTC	CAWSYPGPSVETQYF
TRBD1	NA	TRBV13	TRBJ1-1	TGTGCCAGCAGCAGGGGGACAGGGTTTGACACTGAAGCTTTCTTT	CASSRGTGFDTEAFF
NA	NA	TRBV5-1	TRBJ1-1	TGCGCCAGCAGCTTGGACCGGCCGGGATACACTGAAGCTTTCTTT	CASSLDRPGYTEAFF
NA	NA	TRBV11-2	TRBJ1-2	TGTGCCCTCGTAGGAGGGGCGAGCCATGGCTACACCTTC	CALVGGASHGYTF
NA	NA	TRBV4-1	TRBJ2-5	TGCGCCAGCAGCCAAGATGGGGCGGGGAGAGGAGAGACCCAGTACTTC	CASSQDGAGRGETQYF
NA	NA	TRBV9	TRBJ1-3	TGTGCCAGCAGCGTAGGGGGCAGCGGAGGAAACACCATATATTTT	CASSVGGSGGNTIYF
NA	NA	TRBV28	TRBJ1-2	TGTGCCAGCAGCCTCAACACCCCGGGTCTGCACTATGGCTACACCTTC	CASSLNTPGLHYGYTF
TRBD1	NA	TRBV5-1	TRBJ2-3	TGCGCCAGCAGCCCGCCAGGGGGACGCACAGATACGCAGTATTTT	CASSPPGGRTDTQYF
NA	NA	TRBV27	TRBJ1-2	TGTGCCAGCATCGTACCCCGACCGGCAGGCGCCGGTGACTACACCTTC	CASIVPRPAGAGDYTF
NA	NA	TRBV2	TRBJ2-5	TGTGCCAGCAGTGGGAAGGACAACAGACAAGAGACCCAGTACTTC	CASSGKDNRQETQYF
NA	NA	TRBV7-8	TRBJ1-5	TGTGCCAGCAGCTTAGCCCCGACCCCAAGGAACATAGGCAATCAGCCCCAGCATTTT	CASSLAPTPRNIGNQPQHF
TRBD2	NA	TRBV6-5	TRBJ2-1	TGTGCCAGCAGTTACTCGATCACCGGGACTAGAAAGTTCTTC	CASSYSITGTRKFF
NA	NA	TRBV27	TRBJ2-7	TGTGCCAGCAAATCCGCGACAGTGAACTACGAGCAGTACTTC	CASKSATVNYEQYF
NA	NA	TRBV6-5	TRBJ2-5	TGTGCCAGCAGTTACTCGTCCAGGGAAGAGACCCAGTACTTC	CASSYSSREETQYF
TRBD1	few	TRBV2	TRBJ1-5	TGTGCCAGCAGCTGGACAGGCGGGGGGCCCCAGCATTTT	CASSWTGGGPQHF
NA	once	TRBV27	TRBJ1-2	TGTGCCAGCAGTTTAAGTCGCAGGCGCGACGGCTACACCTTC	CASSLSRRRDGYTF
TRBD1	few	TRBV2	TRBJ1-5	TGTGCCAGCAGCGTTGACAGGGTCAATCAGCCCCAGCATTTT	CASSVDRVNQPQHF
TRBD2	NA	TRBV5-1	TRBJ2-7	TGCGCCAGCAGCTTTACGACTAGCGGGGGAACCTACGAGCAGTACTTC	CASSFTTSGGTYEQYF
NA	NA	TRBV19	TRBJ2-3	TGTGCCAGTAGTATTGAGGGAGCTTCCACAGATACGCAGTATTTT	CASSIEGASTDTQYF
NA	NA	TRBV30	TRBJ1-5	TGTGCCTGGTCGACGGGCCTCAATCAGCCCCAGCATTTT	CAWSTGLNQPQHF
NA	NA	TRBV6-5	TRBJ1-2	TGTGCCAGCAGATTCCTTACCCGGGCAGGGGGCTACACCTTC	CASRFLTRAGGYTF
TRBD1	NA	TRBV9	TRBJ2-7	TGTGCCAGCAGCGTAGGGGGGACAGGGCCGAGCGAGCAATACTTC	CASSVGGTGPSEQYF
NA	once	TRBV11-1	TRBJ2-3	TGTGCCAGCAGTTCTCCCCCGGGTCTAACGCAGTATTTT	CASSSPPGLTQYF
TRBD1	once	TRBV28	TRBJ2-2	TGTGCCAGCAGTCCTAACAGGGGGTCGAACACCGGGGAGCTGTTTTTT	CASSPNRGSNTGELFF
NA	NA	TRBV7-9	TRBJ2-2	TGTGCCAGCAGCGGGACTCCTAACACCGGGGAGCTGTTTTTT	CASSGTPNTGELFF
TRBD1	NA	TRBV11-3	TRBJ2-5	TGTGCCAGCAGCTTAAGCAAGGACAGGCACCAAGAGACCCAGTACTTC	CASSLSKDRHQETQYF
NA	NA	TRBV5-1	TRBJ2-7	TGCGCCAGCAGCCCAGACGGACAGTTCCGCGAGCAGTACTTC	CASSPDGQFREQYF